The rows below give T cell receptor beta chains drawn from one sample of a study of T cell repertoires in cytomegalovirus infection. Each CDR3 protein is one row after TCRdb ran MiXCR on the reads. Among 150,000 to 200,000 distinct CDR3 sequences, 28% were seen once, and the ten largest hold 30% to 35%. The sample comprised PBMCs. The receptors derive from a human donor in good health (CMV status not recorded). Some clones in this sample may be carry-over from other donors' samples. CDR3s include the opening cysteine and the closing phenylalanine or tryptophan. A D gene is named only where the DNA matches it firmly. Part of the rows lack a size; the others show once, few, many or a class for expanded clones.

clone size	D gene	V gene	J gene	CDR3 protein	CDR3 DNA
NA	NA	TRBV20-1	TRBJ2-7	CSARGRSSYEQYF	TGCAGTGCTAGGGGACGGAGCTCCTACGAGCAGTACTTC
few	NA	TRBV7-2	TRBJ1-4	CASSLFRTGNEKLFF	TGTGCCAGCAGCTTATTCCGGACGGGGAATGAAAAACTGTTTTTT
few	NA	TRBV4-1	TRBJ1-6	CASSPSWGAENSPLHF	TGCGCCAGCAGCCCCAGTTGGGGGGCTGAGAATTCACCCCTCCACTTT
once	NA	TRBV10-3	TRBJ2-7	CAISESRQAYEQYF	TGTGCCATCAGTGAAAGCCGGCAAGCCTACGAGCAGTACTTC
NA	NA	TRBV10-3	TRBJ2-1	CAISESREAYNEQFF	TGTGCCATCAGTGAGTCAAGGGAAGCCTACAATGAGCAGTTCTTC
NA	TRBD1	TRBV7-8	TRBJ1-2	CASSSSTAGGGYGYTF	TGTGCCAGCAGCTCCTCCACGGCAGGGGGCGGCTATGGCTACACCTTC
NA	NA	TRBV4-1	TRBJ2-3	CASSQPRRTDTQYF	TGCGCCAGCAGCCAACCGCGGCGCACAGATACGCAGTATTTT
NA	TRBD1	TRBV14	TRBJ2-5	CASSQARGSGETQYF	TGTGCCAGCAGCCAAGCCAGGGGGTCTGGAGAGACCCAGTACTTC
few	NA	TRBV6-2/TRBV6-3	TRBJ1-2	CASTVSPPGLPPYGYTF	TGTGCCAGCACAGTCTCACCACCGGGACTCCCCCCTTATGGCTACACCTTC
NA	NA	TRBV28	TRBJ1-1	CASQQWDKNTEAFF	TGTGCCAGCCAACAATGGGACAAGAACACTGAAGCTTTCTTT
NA	NA	TRBV19	TRBJ2-5	CASSMDQETQYF	TGTGCCAGTAGTATGGACCAAGAGACCCAGTACTTC
few	NA	TRBV6-2/TRBV6-3	TRBJ1-1	CASSTFRQKRTEAFF	TGTGCCAGCAGTACCTTTCGACAGAAGAGGACTGAAGCTTTCTTT
NA	NA	TRBV9	TRBJ2-1	CASSEPLGMRGSSYNEQFF	TGTGCCAGCAGCGAACCCCTGGGGATGAGGGGTAGCTCCTACAATGAGCAGTTCTTC
NA	NA	TRBV2	TRBJ1-5	CASSDAGLGNQPQHF	TGTGCCAGCAGTGATGCGGGGCTCGGCAATCAGCCCCAGCATTTT
many	NA	TRBV6-2/TRBV6-3	TRBJ2-5	CASSHRNPKWRTQETQYF	TGTGCCAGCAGTCATAGAAACCCAAAGTGGAGAACTCAAGAGACCCAGTACTTC
NA	TRBD1	TRBV19	TRBJ1-6	CASRQGNSPLHF	TGTGCCAGTAGACAGGGGAATTCACCCCTCCACTTT
NA	TRBD1	TRBV7-8	TRBJ2-5	CASSSLAGQGGETQYF	TGTGCCAGCAGCTCCCTGGCGGGACAGGGGGGAGAGACCCAGTACTTC
NA	NA	TRBV6-2/TRBV6-3	TRBJ1-1	CASRRLLNTEAFF	TGTGCCAGCAGGAGACTTTTGAACACTGAAGCTTTCTTT
many	NA	TRBV7-2	TRBJ1-1	CASSRQPGKQGTEAFF	TGTGCCAGCAGTCGGCAGCCGGGGAAGCAGGGCACTGAAGCTTTCTTT
NA	NA	TRBV30	TRBJ1-1	CAWSQGFRTEAFF	TGTGCCTGGAGTCAGGGGTTCCGGACTGAAGCTTTCTTT
NA	TRBD1	TRBV19	TRBJ1-2	CASSLLLGQGSYGYTF	TGTGCCAGTAGTCTACTCCTAGGACAGGGGAGTTATGGCTACACCTTC
few	NA	TRBV20-1	TRBJ2-7	CSAALSGTPAEQYF	TGCAGTGCCGCCCTCTCCGGGACCCCCGCCGAGCAGTACTTC
NA	TRBD2	TRBV4-1	TRBJ2-7	CASSQGPSGSGDSFYEQYF	TGCGCCAGCAGCCAAGGACCGTCGGGTAGCGGGGACTCCTTTTACGAGCAGTACTTC
NA	NA	TRBV3-1	TRBJ1-1	CASSRLDSPEAFF	TGTGCCAGCAGCCGTCTTGACAGTCCTGAAGCTTTCTTT
many	NA	TRBV7-2	TRBJ2-7	CASSLGSSSSYEQYF	TGTGCCAGCAGCTTAGGCTCCTCTAGCTCCTACGAGCAGTACTTC
NA	NA	TRBV20-1	TRBJ1-1	CSARDSKTEGNTEAFF	TGCAGTGCTAGAGATTCGAAAACGGAAGGGAACACTGAAGCTTTCTTT
NA	NA	TRBV7-2	TRBJ1-2	CASSLIAKYGYTF	TGTGCCAGCAGCTTAATAGCAAAATATGGCTACACCTTC
once	TRBD1	TRBV10-3	TRBJ1-1	CAISTGGWDTEAFF	TGTGCCATCAGTACAGGGGGCTGGGACACTGAAGCTTTCTTT
many	TRBD1	TRBV7-8	TRBJ2-4	CASSLGDRVLENIQYF	TGTGCCAGCAGCTTAGGGGACAGGGTACTCGAAAACATTCAGTACTTC
few	NA	TRBV12-5	TRBJ1-1	CASGLVLDDTEAFF	TGTGCTAGTGGTTTGGTACTAGACGACACTGAAGCTTTCTTT
many	NA	TRBV7-2	TRBJ1-1	CASSFRTLNTEAFF	TGTGCCAGCAGCTTCAGGACCCTGAACACTGAAGCTTTCTTT
few	TRBD1	TRBV6-5	TRBJ1-1	CASSSTGAAFF	TGTGCCAGCAGTTCCACAGGGGCGGCTTTCTTT
NA	NA	TRBV5-1	TRBJ1-1	CASTLGRNTEAFF	TGCGCCAGCACCCTGGGGAGGAACACTGAAGCTTTCTTT
NA	NA	TRBV25-1	TRBJ2-5	CASSERSAAQETQYF	TGTGCCAGCAGTGAAAGATCGGCAGCGCAAGAGACCCAGTACTTC
NA	NA	TRBV7-9	TRBJ1-1	CASSFYRPLRGTEAFF	TGTGCCAGCAGCTTTTACAGGCCCTTGCGCGGAACTGAAGCTTTCTTT
few	NA	TRBV18	TRBJ2-1	CASSPPVRNEQFF	TGTGCCAGCTCACCACCTGTGCGCAATGAGCAGTTCTTC
NA	NA	TRBV7-3	TRBJ1-1	CASSPGGRMNTEAFF	TGTGCCAGCAGCCCCGGGGGCAGGATGAACACTGAAGCTTTCTTT
NA	TRBD1	TRBV20-1	TRBJ1-3	CSASDRGENTIYF	TGCAGTGCCTCGGACAGGGGGGAAAACACCATATATTTT
NA	TRBD1	TRBV7-3	TRBJ1-1	CASSLERGRITEAFF	TGTGCCAGCAGCTTAGAGAGGGGGCGCATAACTGAAGCTTTCTTT
NA	NA	TRBV12-5	TRBJ2-1	CASGLFSTRYNEQFF	TGTGCTAGTGGTTTGTTTTCGACTAGATACAATGAGCAGTTCTTC
NA	NA	TRBV7-3	TRBJ2-5	CASSSSGQETQYF	TGTGCCAGCAGCTCTTCGGGGCAAGAGACCCAGTACTTC
few	TRBD1	TRBV6-1	TRBJ2-7	CASSGTGDEQYF	TGTGCCAGCAGTGGCACAGGGGACGAGCAGTACTTC
NA	NA	TRBV15	TRBJ2-4	CATSTRTGGDIQYF	TGTGCCACCAGCACACGGACAGGAGGGGACATTCAGTACTTC
NA	NA	TRBV7-3	TRBJ2-3	CASSPRDGTQYF	TGTGCCAGCAGCCCCCGGGATGGTACGCAGTATTTT
NA	NA	TRBV5-8	TRBJ1-4	CASSLGGEGGEKLFF	TGTGCCAGCAGCTTGGGGGGGGAAGGCGGCGAAAAACTGTTTTTT